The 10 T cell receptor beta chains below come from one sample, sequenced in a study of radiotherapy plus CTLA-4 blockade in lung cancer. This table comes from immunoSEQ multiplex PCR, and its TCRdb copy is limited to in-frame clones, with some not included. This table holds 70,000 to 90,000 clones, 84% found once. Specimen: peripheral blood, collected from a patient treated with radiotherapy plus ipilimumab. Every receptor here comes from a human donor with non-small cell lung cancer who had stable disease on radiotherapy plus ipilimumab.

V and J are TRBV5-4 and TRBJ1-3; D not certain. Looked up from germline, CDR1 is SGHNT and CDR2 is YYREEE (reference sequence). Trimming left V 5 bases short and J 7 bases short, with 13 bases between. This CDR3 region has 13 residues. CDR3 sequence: CASRSDPGNTIYF. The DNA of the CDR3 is TGTGCCAGCAGGTCTGATCCGGGGAACACCATATATTTT.

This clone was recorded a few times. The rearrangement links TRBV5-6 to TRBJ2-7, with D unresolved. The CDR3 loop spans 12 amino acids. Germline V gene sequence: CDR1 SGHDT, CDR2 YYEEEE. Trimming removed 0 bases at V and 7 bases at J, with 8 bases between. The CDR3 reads CASSLVTAEQYF. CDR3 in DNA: TGTGCCAGCAGCTTGGTCACCGCAGAGCAGTACTTC.

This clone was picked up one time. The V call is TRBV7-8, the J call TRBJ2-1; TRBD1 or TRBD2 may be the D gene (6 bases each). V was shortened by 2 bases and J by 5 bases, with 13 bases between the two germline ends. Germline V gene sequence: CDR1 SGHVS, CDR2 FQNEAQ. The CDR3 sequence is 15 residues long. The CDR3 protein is CASSLLGGINNEQFF. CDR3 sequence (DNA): TGTGCCAGCAGCTTATTGGGGGGCATCAACAATGAGCAGTTCTTC. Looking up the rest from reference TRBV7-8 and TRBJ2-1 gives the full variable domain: GAGVSQSPRYKVAKRGQDVALRCDPISGHVSLFWYQQALGQGPEFLTYFQNEAQLDKSGLPSDRFFAERPEGSVSTLKIQRTQQEDSAVYLCASSLLGGINNEQFFGPGTRLTVL.

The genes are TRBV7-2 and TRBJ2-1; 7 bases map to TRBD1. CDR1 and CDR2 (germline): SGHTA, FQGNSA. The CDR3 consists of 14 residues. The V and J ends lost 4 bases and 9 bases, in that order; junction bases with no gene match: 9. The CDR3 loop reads CASSSRQGVREQFF. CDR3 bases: TGTGCCAGCAGCTCCCGACAGGGAGTGCGTGAGCAGTTCTTC.

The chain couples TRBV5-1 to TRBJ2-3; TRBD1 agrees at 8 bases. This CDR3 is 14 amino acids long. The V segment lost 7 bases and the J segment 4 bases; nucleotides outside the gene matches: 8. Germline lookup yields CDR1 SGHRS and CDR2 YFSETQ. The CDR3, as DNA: TGCGCCAGCTCAGGGGGCGGTAAGGCAGATACGCAGTATTTT. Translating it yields CASSGGGKADTQYF.

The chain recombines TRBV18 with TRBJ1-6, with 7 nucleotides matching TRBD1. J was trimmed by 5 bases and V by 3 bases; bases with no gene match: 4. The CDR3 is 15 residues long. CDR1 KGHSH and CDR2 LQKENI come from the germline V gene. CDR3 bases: TGTGCCAGCTCACCTCGGGGGACAGATAATTCACCCCTCCACTTT. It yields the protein CASSPRGTDNSPLHF. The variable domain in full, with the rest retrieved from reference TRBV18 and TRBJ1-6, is NAGVMQNPRHLVRRRGQEARLRCSPMKGHSHVYWYRQLPEEGLKFMVYLQKENIIDESGMPKERFSAEFPKEGPSILRIQQVVRGDSAAYFCASSPRGTDNSPLHFGNGTRLTVT.

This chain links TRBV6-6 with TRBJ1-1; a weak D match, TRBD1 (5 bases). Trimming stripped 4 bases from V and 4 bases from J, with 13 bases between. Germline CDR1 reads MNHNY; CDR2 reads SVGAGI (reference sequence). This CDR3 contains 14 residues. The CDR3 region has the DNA TGTGCCAGCAGTTCCGTCGGGGGGATCACTGAAGCTTTCTTT. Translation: CASSSVGGITEAFF.

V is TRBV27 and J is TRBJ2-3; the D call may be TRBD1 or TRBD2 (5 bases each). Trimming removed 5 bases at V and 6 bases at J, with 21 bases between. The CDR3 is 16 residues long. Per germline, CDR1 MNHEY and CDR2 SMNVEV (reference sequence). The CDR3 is CASSLKPGPLGDTQYF. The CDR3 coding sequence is TGTGCCAGCAGTCTCAAACCGGGACCCCTGGGGGATACGCAGTATTTT.

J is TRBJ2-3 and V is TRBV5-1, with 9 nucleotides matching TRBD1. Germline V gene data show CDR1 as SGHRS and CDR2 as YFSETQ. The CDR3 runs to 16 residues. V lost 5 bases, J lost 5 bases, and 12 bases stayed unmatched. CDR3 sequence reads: CASRPGRTGVEDTQYF. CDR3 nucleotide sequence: TGCGCCAGCAGGCCGGGTAGGACAGGGGTGGAAGATACGCAGTATTTT.

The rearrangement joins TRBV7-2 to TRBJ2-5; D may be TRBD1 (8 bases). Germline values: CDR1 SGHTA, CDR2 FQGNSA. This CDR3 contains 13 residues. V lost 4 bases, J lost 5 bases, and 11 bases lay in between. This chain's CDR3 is CASSSQGGETQYF. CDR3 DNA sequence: TGTGCCAGCAGCTCACAGGGGGGGGAGACCCAGTACTTC.